These T cell receptor beta chains were read from a single sample in a study of identical twins. TCRdb recomputed calls from the 5' RACE reads with MiXCR, one row per CDR3 protein. The sample holds roughly 630,000 distinct CDR3 sequences, 7.1% seen once. Another study also made use of these data, one on yellow fever vaccine responses in identical twins.

Specimen: PBMCs. The receptors here all came from a woman aged 18-29 years in good health. The CDR3 runs from the conserved cysteine through the conserved F or W. A D gene is named only where the DNA matches it firmly. Where a row states a size, it is once, few, many or the class of an expanded clone; other rows omit it.

V	D	J	size	DNA	CDR3
TRBV4-2	TRBD2	TRBJ2-3	-	TGTGCCAGCAGCCAAGTGGCTAGCCGGGGGGGGCGCGATACGCAGTATTTT	CASSQVASRGGRDTQYF
TRBV6-1	TRBD1	TRBJ2-4	many	TGTGCCAGCAGCCCGGGACAGGGGAGGACTAAAAGGAACATTCAGTACTTC	CASSPGQGRTKRNIQYF
TRBV20-1	TRBD2	TRBJ2-3	few	TGCAGTGCCTCCGCTGGCGGGAGGTCCCCAGATACGCAGTATTTT	CSASAGGRSPDTQYF
TRBV10-3	-	TRBJ2-1	few	TGTGCCAACGCGGGACCAGGGGACAATGAGCAGTTCTTC	CANAGPGDNEQFF
TRBV12-3/TRBV12-4	-	TRBJ2-1	many	TGTGCCAGCAGTTTTGGGGCTAGCGCCTTGTTTGAGCAGTTCTTC	CASSFGASALFEQFF
TRBV3-1	-	TRBJ2-1	few	TGTGCCAGCAGCCAAGGAAGAGTGGGGGGCTACAATGAGCAGTTCTTC	CASSQGRVGGYNEQFF
TRBV20-1	TRBD1	TRBJ1-5	many	TGCAGTGCCCAGGGGGCCCATCAGCCCCAGCATTTT	CSAQGAHQPQHF
TRBV27	TRBD2	TRBJ2-1	few	TGTGCCAGCAGTTTATTCGGGACTAGCGGTTTCAATGAGCAGTTCTTC	CASSLFGTSGFNEQFF
TRBV28	-	TRBJ2-3	many	TGTGCCAGCAGTTTACCCCCCGGGGTTTTCACAGATACGCAGTATTTT	CASSLPPGVFTDTQYF
TRBV27	TRBD1	TRBJ1-4	few	TGTGCCAGCAGTTTTTGGGGACAGGGGCCTGAAAAACTGTTTTTT	CASSFWGQGPEKLFF
TRBV7-9	-	TRBJ2-5	many	TGTGCCAGCAGCTTAGTCCACGGGGAAGAGACCCAGTACTTC	CASSLVHGEETQYF
TRBV6-1	-	TRBJ2-4	many	TGTGCCAGCAGTGGGCAGGAGCTAGCCAAAAACATTCAGTACTTC	CASSGQELAKNIQYF
TRBV7-2	TRBD2	TRBJ2-6	few	TGTGCCAGCACCCCGGGGGGTTTCGCTGGGGCCAACGTCCTGACTTTC	CASTPGGFAGANVLTF
TRBV5-1	TRBD2	TRBJ2-5	-	TGCGCCAGCAAATCCGGACTAGCGGGAGTTCAAGAGACCCAGTACTTC	CASKSGLAGVQETQYF
TRBV28	-	TRBJ2-1	-	TGTGCCAGCAATCCCGGGAGAGGGAACTACAATGAGCAGTTCTTC	CASNPGRGNYNEQFF
TRBV20-1	-	TRBJ2-1	few	TGCAGTGCTAGACCCGACTACAATGAGCAGTTCTTC	CSARPDYNEQFF
TRBV5-6	TRBD2	TRBJ2-2	few	TGTGCCAGCAGCTCGACCGGACTAGCGTTTACAATCGGGGAGCTGTTTTTT	CASSSTGLAFTIGELFF
TRBV7-6	-	TRBJ1-5	-	TGTGCCAGCGCCTCGGGAGGCGATACGCAGCATTTT	CASASGGDTQHF
TRBV13	TRBD1	TRBJ2-1	-	TGTGCCAGCAGCCGACAGGGGTTGCAACTACCCCGTAATGAGCAGTTCTTC	CASSRQGLQLPRNEQFF
TRBV12-3/TRBV12-4	-	TRBJ2-1	-	TGTGCCAGCAGTTTAGTCCCCAGGGGGGCTAGCGGAGACAATGAGCAGTTCTTC	CASSLVPRGASGDNEQFF
TRBV9	TRBD1	TRBJ1-4	few	TGTGCCAGCAGCGCCCCAGGGACAGGGAATGAAAAACTGTTTTTT	CASSAPGTGNEKLFF
TRBV12-3/TRBV12-4	-	TRBJ2-4	many	TGTGCCAGCAGTTTACCCGGACAGACCAAAAACATTCAGTACTTC	CASSLPGQTKNIQYF
TRBV6-1	TRBD1	TRBJ2-1	few	TGTGCCAGCAGTCCTCGGGACAGCAACAATGAGCAGTTCTTC	CASSPRDSNNEQFF
TRBV5-1	-	TRBJ2-2	many	TGCGCCAGCAGCTTGTCCTACACAGGGAACACCGGGGAGCTGTTTTTT	CASSLSYTGNTGELFF
TRBV6-1	-	TRBJ2-1	-	TGTGCCAGCAGGATCGCCCAAGGGCGGGGCCGAGGGAATGAGCAGTTCTTC	CASRIAQGRGRGNEQFF
TRBV20-1	TRBD2	TRBJ2-3	many	TGCAGTGCTAGAGATCGGGTAGCGGGGGGCCGAGATACGCAGTATTTT	CSARDRVAGGRDTQYF
TRBV12-3/TRBV12-4	TRBD2	TRBJ2-3	-	TGTGCCAGCCGGCTACTAGCGGGAGGTACAGATACGCAGTATTTT	CASRLLAGGTDTQYF
TRBV4-1	-	TRBJ2-1	many	TGCGCCAGTTCAGCGCCTAGCTCCTACAATGAGCAGTTCTTC	CASSAPSSYNEQFF
TRBV5-1	TRBD2	TRBJ2-1	-	TGCGCCAGCAGCCCGAGCGGGGCTATGGATGAGCAGTTCTTC	CASSPSGAMDEQFF
TRBV6-2/TRBV6-3	-	TRBJ1-5	-	TGTGCCAGCAGTTACTCCGCAGGGGCTGGTCAGCCCCAGCATTTT	CASSYSAGAGQPQHF
TRBV11-1	-	TRBJ2-2	-	TGTGCCAGCAGCCCCCTAATGTGGCGGGTAGACGAAAACACCGGGGAGCTGTTTTTT	CASSPLMWRVDENTGELFF
TRBV7-6	-	TRBJ2-5	few	TGTGCCAGCAGCTCCCAGGGACTCTCAAAAGAGACCCAGTACTTC	CASSSQGLSKETQYF
TRBV7-9	TRBD1	TRBJ2-7	many	TGTGCCAGCAGCTTCTACGGACAGGCAACTGACTACGAGCAGTACTTC	CASSFYGQATDYEQYF
TRBV10-3	TRBD1	TRBJ1-1	few	TGTGCCATCAGGATACAGGGGATAGGCACTGAAGCTTTCTTT	CAIRIQGIGTEAFF
TRBV3-1	-	TRBJ2-1	few	TGTGCCAGCAGCCAAGCTGGACGGTCCTACAATGAGCAGTTCTTC	CASSQAGRSYNEQFF
TRBV27	TRBD2	TRBJ2-3	-	TGTGCCAGCAGTTTAATGCGACTAGCTCCAGATACGCAGTATTTT	CASSLMRLAPDTQYF
TRBV20-1	TRBD2	TRBJ2-3	-	TGCAGTGCTAGAGATGGCCCGGGGGGGCGGGTAGATACGCAGTATTTT	CSARDGPGGRVDTQYF
TRBV6-4	TRBD1	TRBJ1-2	-	TGTGCCAGCTGGACAGGGGGCGAGGGTGGCTACACCTTC	CASWTGGEGGYTF
TRBV29-1	-	TRBJ2-1	many	TGCAGCGTAGAACAGGGCTCGGCCAATGAGCAGTTCTTC	CSVEQGSANEQFF